The 29 T cell receptor beta chains given below trace back to one sample, sequenced in a study of blood T cell repertoires in COVID-19. Repertoires were generated with immunoSEQ multiplex PCR, while TCRdb's copy carries only in-frame clones and drops some. The data hold about 330,000 clones, with under 95% observed a single time. Specimen: PBMCs or T cells enriched from blood (not recorded which). Source of these receptors: a woman in her thirties who had recovered from COVID-19.

The J gene is TRBJ2-3, the V gene TRBV5-4; 13 bases line up with TRBD2. V dropped 4 bases and J dropped 2; count of bases not matched to a gene: 7. The germline V gene encodes CDR1 SGHNT and CDR2 YYREEE (reference sequence). The CDR3 is made up of 17 amino acids. The CDR3 is CASSPRLAGGSTDTQYF. The CDR3 bases are TGTGCCAGCAGCCCGCGACTAGCGGGAGGTTCCACAGATACGCAGTATTTT.

The chain couples TRBV27 to TRBJ2-7; 9 bases are shared with TRBD1. The germline V gene encodes CDR1 MNHEY and CDR2 SMNVEV (reference sequence). J was trimmed by 3 bases and V by 4 bases; bases with no gene match: 7. The CDR3 runs to 15 residues. The CDR3 DNA is TGTGCCAGCAGTTCCTCGACAGGGGGAGGCTACGAGCAGTACTTC. Translated, it gives CASSSSTGGGYEQYF.

The table lists this clone with a count of one. The rearrangement uses TRBV5-1 and TRBJ2-5, with 9 bases aligning to TRBD1. The CDR3 length is 14 residues. Germline V gene sequence: CDR1 SGHRS, CDR2 YFSETQ. V was pared by 4 bases and J by 7 bases, with 8 bases of the junction left unmatched. The CDR3 sequence: CASSLGQGDRTQYF. CDR3 DNA sequence: TGCGCCAGCAGCCTGGGACAGGGTGATAGGACCCAGTACTTC.

The CDR3 DNA reads TGTGCCAGCAGACGCGGACTAGCGGGAGGGCCTGGAGAGCAGTTCTTC. As protein: CASRRGLAGGPGEQFF. V is TRBV27 and J is TRBJ2-1, with TRBD2 identical over 15 bases. There are 16 residues in the CDR3. V dropped 6 bases and J dropped 10; count of bases not matched to a gene: 10. The germline V gene encodes CDR1 MNHEY and CDR2 SMNVEV (reference sequence).

The J gene is TRBJ2-3, the V gene TRBV15; 9 bases agree with TRBD1. In germline, CDR1 is LNHNV, CDR2 YYDKDF (reference sequence). Trimming at V came to 1 base and at J to 5 bases, leaving 16 bases not matched to a gene. The CDR3 is 19 residues long. CDR3 sequence reads: CATSRGGSGQGIRGDTQYF. DNA of the CDR3: TGTGCCACCAGCAGAGGGGGGTCAGGACAGGGGATTCGGGGAGATACGCAGTATTTT.

The rearrangement joins TRBV28 to TRBJ1-1, with D unclear. Germline CDR1 is MDHEN and CDR2 is SYDVKM. Trimming removed 8 bases at V and 7 bases at J, with 20 bases between. CDR3 size: 14 residues. CDR3 nucleotides: TGTGCCAGCCAGTTACCACCACGGGAGGGTGAAGCTTTCTTT. Translating it yields CASQLPPREGEAFF. The full variable domain, completed using reference TRBV28 and TRBJ1-1, is DVKVTQSSRYLVKRTGEKVFLECVQDMDHENMFWYRQDPGLGLRLIYFSYDVKMKEKGDIPEGYSVSREKKERFSLILESASTNQTSMYLCASQLPPREGEAFFGQGTRLTVV.

V and J are TRBV9 and TRBJ2-1, with TRBD2 matching 7 bases. Per the germline V gene, CDR1 is SGDLS and CDR2 is YYNGEE. There are 13 residues in the CDR3. V lost 4 bases to trimming and J lost 9 bases; unmatched junction nucleotides: 7. CDR3 sequence: CASSRDGRREQFF. The DNA for the CDR3 is TGTGCCAGCAGCCGGGACGGGAGGCGTGAGCAGTTCTTC.

The chain links TRBV12-3 or TRBV12-4 to TRBJ2-3, with unresolved D. The CDR3 sequence is 13 residues long. Trimming took 3 bases from V and 7 from J, leaving 11 bases between them. CDR3 coding DNA: TGTGCCAGCAGTTTCGGAGTAGATAATACGCAGTATTTT. Translation gives CASSFGVDNTQYF.

This chain joins TRBV5-1 and TRBJ1-2; TRBD1 aligns across 8 bases. CDR3 length: 15 residues. Germline values: CDR1 SGHRS, CDR2 YFSETQ. V gave up 0 bases and J gave up 1 base; unmatched junction bases: 2. The CDR3 loop reads CASSLGDRYNYGYTF. CDR3 DNA: TGCGCCAGCAGCTTGGGGGACAGGTATAACTATGGCTACACCTTC.

The J gene is TRBJ2-3, the V gene TRBV7-8; tentative D call: TRBD1 (5 bases). Trimming stripped 1 base from V and 5 bases from J, with 10 bases between. This CDR3 is 14 amino acids long. Germline V gene lookup returns CDR1 SGHVS and CDR2 FQNEAQ. The CDR3 reads CASSLDLDKDTQYF. Written as DNA, the CDR3 is TGTGCCAGCAGCTTAGACTTGGACAAAGATACGCAGTATTTT.

The chain has TRBV7-8 and TRBJ1-1, with D possibly matching TRBD1 (6 bases). CDR1 SGHVS and CDR2 FQNEAQ come from the germline V gene. CDR3 length: 12 amino acids. Between the trimmed V and J ends, which lost 5 bases and 7 bases, there was a span of 11 bases. The CDR3 spells CASSHRQDEAFF. As DNA, the CDR3 is TGTGCCAGCAGCCACCGACAGGATGAAGCTTTCTTT.

This clone was seen a single time. The chain joins TRBV9 to TRBJ1-6; TRBD1 might be the D (6 bases). The CDR3 loop spans 14 amino acids. V gave up 7 bases and J gave up 6 bases, with 14 bases separating them. Germline CDR1 SGDLS, CDR2 YYNGEE. As DNA, the CDR3 is TGTGCCAGCTCCCCCCCAGGGGCTAATTCACCCCTCCACTTT. Amino acids: CASSPPGANSPLHF.

The chain carries TRBV28 and TRBJ1-2; 8 nucleotides align to TRBD1. The V segment lost 6 bases and the J segment 3 bases; nucleotides outside the gene matches: 21. The CDR3 extends over 19 amino acids. Looked up from germline, CDR1 is MDHEN and CDR2 is SYDVKM. CDR3 nucleotide sequence: TGTGCCAGCAGCTCACGGAGGATGACAGGGGAGCGGGGCGACTATGGCTACACCTTC. Amino acids: CASSSRRMTGERGDYGYTF.

V is TRBV29-1 and J is TRBJ1-1; D might be TRBD1 (6 bases). The V gene lost 4 bases and the J gene lost 0 bases, with 12 bases spanning the gap. Germline CDR1 and CDR2: SQVTM and ANQGSEA. CDR3 size: 14 residues. The CDR3, as DNA: TGCAGCGTTGTCGGCCAGGGGCTGAACACTGAAGCTTTCTTT. Translated: CSVVGQGLNTEAFF.

V usage is TRBV9 and J usage is TRBJ2-1; 8 positions match TRBD2. Looked up from germline, CDR1 is SGDLS and CDR2 is YYNGEE. The trim removed 0 bases at V and 5 bases at J, leaving 4 bases unmatched. This CDR3 is built from 15 residues. As DNA, the CDR3 is TGTGCCAGCAGCGTAGGGACTAGCTTAGACAATGAGCAGTTCTTC. Amino acid sequence: CASSVGTSLDNEQFF.

V gene TRBV29-1 combines with J gene TRBJ2-7; tentative D call: TRBD2 (6 bases). The germline CDR1 and CDR2 sequences are SQVTM and ANQGSEA. CDR3 length equals 13 residues. The V end was cut by 5 bases, the J end by 6 bases, with 17 bases between. The CDR3 coding sequence is TGCAGCGTTAGTCCTCGACTAGTAAGCGAGCAGTACTTC. It translates to CSVSPRLVSEQYF.

V usage is TRBV5-8 and J usage is TRBJ1-4, with D perhaps matching TRBD1 (6 bases). Germline loops: CDR1 SGHTS, CDR2 YDEGEE. CDR3 length: 14 residues. Deletions cut 3 bases from V and 8 bases from J, with 14 bases between. In DNA form, the CDR3 reads TGTGCCAGCAGCTCCGACAGGTCTGGCGAAAAACTGTTTTTT. Protein: CASSSDRSGEKLFF.

The V gene is TRBV12-5, the J gene TRBJ2-1; D possibly corresponds to TRBD2 (6 bases). V lost 6 bases and J 10 bases, leaving 16 bases between the germline ends. CDR1 is LGHNT and CDR2 is FRNRAP in the germline V gene. The CDR3 loop spans 13 amino acids. Here the CDR3 DNA reads TGTGCTAGTGGGGGGGACTCCTTAGGAGAGCAGTTCTTC. Encoded protein: CASGGDSLGEQFF.

This clone was picked up a small number of times. The chain joins TRBV21-1 to TRBJ1-6; the table's TRBD1 call for D was not verified on the DNA. TRBV21-1 is designated a pseudogene. This CDR3 is built from 16 residues. The CDR3 sequence: CASSKKGDSGESPLHF. The DNA for the CDR3 is TGTGCCAGCAGCAAAAAGGGGGACAGTGGTGAATCACCCCTCCACTTT.

The chain has TRBV27 and TRBJ2-1; 10 bases align to TRBD2. The CDR3 covers 15 residues. Germline V gene lookup returns CDR1 MNHEY and CDR2 SMNVEV (reference sequence). J gave up 2 bases and V 3 bases, and 1 base lay outside the gene matches. The CDR3 sequence is CASSFTSGTYNEQFF. The CDR3 bases are TGTGCCAGCAGTTTTACTAGCGGGACCTACAATGAGCAGTTCTTC.

The chain carries TRBV9 and TRBJ1-1, with D maybe TRBD1 (6 bases). The CDR3 is 14 residues long. Germline CDR1 reads SGDLS; CDR2 reads YYNGEE. V was shortened by 4 bases and J by 11 bases, with 21 bases between the two germline ends. The CDR3 coding sequence is TGTGCCAGCAGCACTCAGACAGGTCCCTCGATTGCTTTCTTT. Protein: CASSTQTGPSIAFF.

The CDR3 sequence is CASSLSAGQETQYF. CDR3 DNA sequence: TGTGCCAGCAGCTTATCGGCGGGACAAGAGACCCAGTACTTC. The gene calls are TRBV7-2 and TRBJ2-5, with D perhaps TRBD2 (6 bases). The CDR3 is 14 residues long. CDR1 and CDR2 (germline): SGHTA, FQGNSA. V shed 2 bases and J shed 2 bases, with 9 bases lying between them.

A note on this clone: A read error may produce the germline difference seen at one junction end. The CDR3 is CASSQAELNEQYF. In DNA form, the CDR3 reads TGTGCTAGCAGCCAAGCCGAGTTGAACGAGCAGTACTTC. The J gene is TRBJ2-7, the V gene TRBV7-7; no firm D call. Germline loops: CDR1 SSHAT, CDR2 FNYEAQ (reference sequence). The CDR3 has 13 residues.

The V gene is TRBV4-1, the J gene TRBJ2-1; D perhaps matches TRBD2 (6 bases). V was clipped by 2 bases and J by 7 bases, with 15 bases between them. Germline lookup yields CDR1 MGHRA and CDR2 YSYEKL. The CDR3 totals 15 residues. The CDR3 spells CASSQPPAGRNEQFF. DNA of the CDR3: TGCGCCAGCAGCCAACCCCCGGCAGGGAGGAATGAGCAGTTCTTC.

This chain joins TRBV13 and TRBJ1-1; D is perhaps TRBD1 (6 bases). Per the germline V gene, CDR1 is PRHDT and CDR2 is FYEKMQ (reference sequence). CDR3 length equals 14 residues. V lost 9 bases, J lost 3 bases, and 17 bases lay in between. The CDR3 loop reads CASRIWTDDTEAFF. In DNA, the CDR3 is TGTGCCAGTAGGATATGGACAGACGACACTGAAGCTTTCTTT. Complete variable domain (other parts from reference TRBV13 and TRBJ1-1): AAGVIQSPRHLIKEKRETATLKCYPIPRHDTVYWYQQGPGQDPQFLISFYEKMQSDKGSIPDRFSAQQFSDYHSELNMSSLELGDSALYFCASRIWTDDTEAFFGQGTRLTVV.

This sequence joins TRBV13 and TRBJ2-1; 13 nucleotides match TRBD2. The CDR3 consists of 17 residues. After removal of 4 bases from V and 5 bases from J, the junction contained 8 bases not matched to a gene. CDR1 and CDR2 (germline): PRHDT, FYEKMQ (reference sequence). The CDR3 DNA reads TGTGCCAGCAGCTGGTCGGGACTAGCGGGGCGTGACAATGAGCAGTTCTTC. Amino acids: CASSWSGLAGRDNEQFF.

CDR3 coding DNA: TGTGCCAGTATCCCGGCAGGCACGCGGGGTGAGCAGTTCTTC. Translated: CASIPAGTRGEQFF. The V call is TRBV19, the J call TRBJ2-1; possibly TRBD2 for D (6 bases). Germline V gene data show CDR1 as LNHDA and CDR2 as SQIVND (reference sequence). The CDR3 length is 14 residues. The V end lost 7 bases, the J end lost 9 bases, and 19 bases lay between the germline ends.

V and J are TRBV5-6 and TRBJ2-7; tentative D call: TRBD2 (5 bases). Germline V gene data show CDR1 as SGHDT and CDR2 as YYEEEE. CDR3 length: 12 residues. The germline V and J ends were trimmed by 4 bases and 6 bases, with 11 bases remaining between them. As DNA, the CDR3 is TGTGCCAGCAGCAGGGAGCCCAGCGAGCAGTACTTC. This sequence encodes CASSREPSEQYF.

The V call is TRBV27, the J call TRBJ2-1; 12 bases agree with TRBD2. This CDR3 is 19 amino acids long. The V gene end was trimmed by 7 bases and the J gene end by 3 bases; junction bases not matched to a gene: 16. CDR1 MNHEY and CDR2 SMNVEV come from the germline V gene (reference sequence). DNA of the CDR3: TGTGCCAGCACGACCGGACGGCTAGCGGGAGGGGCTGACTACAATGAGCAGTTCTTC. This translates into CASTTGRLAGGADYNEQFF.